The source of this T cell receptor beta chain is a study of T cell responses to AZD1222 COVID-19 vaccine. Study conclusions and caveats: Of spike-specific TCRs, nearly half reportedly target regions left unmutated in variants. All repertoire sampling was performed exclusively after the peak T cell response.

Details on this clone: Its antigen is as yet unknown.

The method was immunoSEQ multiplex PCR; TCRdb's version includes in-frame clones alone and lacks a portion of them. This sample has 150,000 to 190,000 clones; roughly nine tenths occur once, and the top ten carry approximately 6.6%. This CDR3 is built from 14 residues. Germline V gene lookup returns CDR1 MNHEY and CDR2 SVGAGI. J lost 2 bases, V lost 9 bases, and 7 bases had no gene match. The chain couples TRBV6-5 to TRBJ2-3; TRBD2 matches at 8 bases. The starting material was peripheral blood, obtained after recovery from COVID-19. This sequence originates from an adult who had recovered from COVID-19. The CDR3 here is CASLTSGYTDTQYF. For the CDR3, the DNA is TGTGCCAGTCTAACTAGCGGCTACACAGATACGCAGTATTTT.